This T cell receptor beta chain was sequenced for a study of T cells in Graves' hyperthyroidism and ophthalmopathy. Whole-study context: The blood sample was taken at first diagnosis, before treatment began. Findings and limits, study-wide: Blood also contained most expanded thyroid clonotypes above 0.001.

Subjects with ophthalmopathy showed a Clinical Activity Score no lower than 3, a NOSPECS grade no lower than 4, and a duration shorter than 3 months. Uncontrolled infection, other autoimmune disease, pregnancy or lactation barred patients from enrollment. Amplified regions were TCR beta CDR3 sequences from RNA transcripts. An initial round of RT-PCR targeting the TCR CDR3 relied on the HTBI primer set. TCRdb independently ran MiXCR on the multiplex PCR reads; one entry per CDR3 protein. Of about 400,000 distinct CDR3 sequences listed, roughly 15% are singletons. This clonotype was counted at least ten times. Its antigen is unidentified. Sequences were obtained from blood. The TCR comes from a young man with Graves' ophthalmopathy.

CDR3 protein: CASSVQWNTEAFF. As DNA, the CDR3 is TGTGCCAGCAGCGTACAGTGGAACACTGAAGCTTTCTTT. The chain has TRBV2 and TRBJ1-1, with D uncertain. V shed 6 bases and J shed 1 base, with 9 bases lying between them. The germline V gene has CDR1 SNHLY and CDR2 FYNNEI. This CDR3 is 13 amino acids long.